Listed below are T cell receptor beta chains from one sample, sequenced in a study of T cells after yellow fever vaccination. One entry per CDR3 protein results from TCRdb running MiXCR on the 5' RACE reads. In the table there are about 300,000 distinct CDR3 sequences, about 4% of which are singletons. This sample comprised PBMCs, obtained 5 days after the yellow fever booster vaccination. The origin of the receptors is a man between 18 and 35 years old who received the YFV17D yellow fever vaccine. The CDR3 runs from the conserved cysteine through the conserved F or W. D genes are given only for firm matches. Not every row has a clone size; where given, it reads once, few, many or a size class.

j_call | clone_size | d_call | v_call | cdr3_nt | cdr3_aa
TRBJ1-2 | many | NA | TRBV12-3/TRBV12-4 | TGTGCCAGCCGAGGGGGTAACTATGGCTACACCTTC | CASRGGNYGYTF
TRBJ1-6 | NA | NA | TRBV4-3 | TGCGCCAGCAGCCAGATGGGACCGAATTCACCCCTCCACTTT | CASSQMGPNSPLHF
TRBJ2-2 | NA | NA | TRBV5-1 | TGCGCCAGCAGCCGGGGCGGAGGGGCAAACACCGGGGAGCTGTTTTTT | CASSRGGGANTGELFF
TRBJ2-1 | few | TRBD1 | TRBV5-1 | TGCGCCAGCAGCTATCTGGGGCTGGGACAGGGAAGAAATGAGCAGTTCTTC | CASSYLGLGQGRNEQFF
TRBJ2-3 | NA | NA | TRBV12-3/TRBV12-4 | TGTGCCAGCGGACCGGGACTCTCCACAGATACGCAGTATTTT | CASGPGLSTDTQYF
TRBJ1-2 | NA | NA | TRBV19 | TGTGCCAGTACCGAGGCCGGGCTCACTAACTATGGCTACACCTTC | CASTEAGLTNYGYTF
TRBJ1-1 | NA | NA | TRBV20-1 | TGCAGTGCTAGAGGTACATACAGGCGGTACACTGAAGCTTTCTTT | CSARGTYRRYTEAFF
TRBJ1-1 | NA | NA | TRBV20-1 | TGCAGTGCTTACGTCGGGCGGGGCACTGAAGCTTTCTTT | CSAYVGRGTEAFF
TRBJ1-1 | NA | NA | TRBV6-1 | TGTGCCAGCAGTGACCAACAGGGTAAGACTGAAGCTTTCTTT | CASSDQQGKTEAFF
TRBJ2-2 | many | NA | TRBV20-1 | TGCAGTGCTAGAGACCTTTACAGGGTTGGCGGGGAGCTGTTTTTT | CSARDLYRVGGELFF
TRBJ2-3 | NA | TRBD2 | TRBV7-8 | TGTGCCAGCAGCAAAAGGACTAGCATCACAGATACGCAGTATTTT | CASSKRTSITDTQYF
TRBJ1-1 | NA | NA | TRBV7-2 | TGTGCCAGCAGCTTAGGGCTCTGGAACACTGAAGCTTTCTTT | CASSLGLWNTEAFF
TRBJ2-3 | many | TRBD1 | TRBV10-3 | TGTGCCATCAGTGAACCGGACAGGGGACGGGACAGAGATACGCAGTATTTT | CAISEPDRGRDRDTQYF
TRBJ2-7 | few | NA | TRBV20-1 | TGCAGTGCTAGGTCACAGGGTAACGAGCAGTACTTC | CSARSQGNEQYF
TRBJ1-1 | NA | TRBD1 | TRBV4-1 | TGCGCCAGCAGCCCTACCTATGACAGGGGGACCACTGAAGCTTTCTTT | CASSPTYDRGTTEAFF
TRBJ1-3 | NA | NA | TRBV4-3 | TGCGCCAGCAGCCCAGCCTCCGGGACCTCCCTGGGGAACACCATATATTTT | CASSPASGTSLGNTIYF